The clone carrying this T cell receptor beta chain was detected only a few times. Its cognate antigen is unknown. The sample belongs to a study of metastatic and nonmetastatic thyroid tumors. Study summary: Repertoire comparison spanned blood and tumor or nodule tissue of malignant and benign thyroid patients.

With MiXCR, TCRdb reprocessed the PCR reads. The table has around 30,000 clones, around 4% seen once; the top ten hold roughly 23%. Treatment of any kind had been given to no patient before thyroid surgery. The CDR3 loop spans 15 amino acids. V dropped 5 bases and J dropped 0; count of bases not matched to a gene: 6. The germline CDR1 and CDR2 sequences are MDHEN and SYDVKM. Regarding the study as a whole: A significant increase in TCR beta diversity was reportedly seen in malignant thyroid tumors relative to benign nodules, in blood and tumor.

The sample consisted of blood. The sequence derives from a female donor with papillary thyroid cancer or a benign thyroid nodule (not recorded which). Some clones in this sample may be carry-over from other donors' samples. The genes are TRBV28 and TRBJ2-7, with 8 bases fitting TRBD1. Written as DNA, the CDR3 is TGTGCCAGCAGTCGTCGACAGGGGACCTCCTACGAGCAGTACTTC. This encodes CASSRRQGTSYEQYF.